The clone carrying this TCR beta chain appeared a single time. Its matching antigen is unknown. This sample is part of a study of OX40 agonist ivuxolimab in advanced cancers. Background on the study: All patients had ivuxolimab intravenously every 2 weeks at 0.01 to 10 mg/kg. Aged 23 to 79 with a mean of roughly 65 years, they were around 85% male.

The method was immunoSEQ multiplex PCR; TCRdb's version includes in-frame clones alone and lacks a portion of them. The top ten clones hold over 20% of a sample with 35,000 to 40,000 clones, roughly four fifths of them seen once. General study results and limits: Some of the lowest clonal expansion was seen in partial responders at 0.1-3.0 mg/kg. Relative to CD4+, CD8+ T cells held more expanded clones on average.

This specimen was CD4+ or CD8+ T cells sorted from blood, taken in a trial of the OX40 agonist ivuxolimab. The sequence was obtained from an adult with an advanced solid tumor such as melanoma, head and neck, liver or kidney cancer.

The CDR3 loop reads CASSLQEDSFHEQYF. CDR3 nucleotides: TGTGCCAGCAGCTTACAGGAGGACAGTTTCCACGAGCAGTACTTC. This chain joins TRBV7-9 and TRBJ2-7, with a tentative D call TRBD1 (6 bases). Trimming left V 2 bases short and J 5 bases short, with 16 bases between. Germline CDR1 is SEHNR and CDR2 is FQNEAQ (reference sequence). This CDR3 contains 15 residues.